This TCR beta chain was captured by sequencing in a study of blood T cell repertoires in COVID-19. J gave up 2 bases and V 8 bases, and 7 bases lay outside the gene matches. CDR3 length: 15 amino acids. Germline V lookup: CDR1 MNHEY, CDR2 SMNVEV (reference sequence). Authors' analysis steps: Reference gene primer amplification yielded estimated nucleated cell counts. Sequencing was performed with immunoSEQ multiplex PCR; in TCRdb, only in-frame clones are kept and a portion is missing. The DNA was the basis for D and trimming; V, J and clone size are from that table. The data hold about 220,000 clones, with 85% observed a single time.

J is TRBJ2-1 and V is TRBV27; 9 nucleotides match TRBD2. This clonotype was obtained from a man between 50 and 59 years old who had recovered from COVID-19. The specimen was peripheral blood. The CDR3 nucleotides read TGTGCCAGCGGGGTGGCGGGAGGGCCCTACAATGAGCAGTTCTTC. Its translation is CASGVAGGPYNEQFF.